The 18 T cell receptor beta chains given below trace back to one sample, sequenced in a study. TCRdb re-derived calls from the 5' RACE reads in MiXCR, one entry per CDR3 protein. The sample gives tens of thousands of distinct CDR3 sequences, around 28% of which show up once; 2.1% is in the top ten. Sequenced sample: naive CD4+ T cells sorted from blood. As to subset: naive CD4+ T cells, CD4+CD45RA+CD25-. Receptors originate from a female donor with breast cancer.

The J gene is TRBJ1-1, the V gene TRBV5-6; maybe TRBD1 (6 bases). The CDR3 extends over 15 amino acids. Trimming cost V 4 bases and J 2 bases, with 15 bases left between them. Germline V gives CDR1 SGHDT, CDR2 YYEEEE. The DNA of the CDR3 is TGTGCCAGCAGCCCTCGAACAGGGAAAAACACTGAAGCTTTCTTT. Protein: CASSPRTGKNTEAFF.

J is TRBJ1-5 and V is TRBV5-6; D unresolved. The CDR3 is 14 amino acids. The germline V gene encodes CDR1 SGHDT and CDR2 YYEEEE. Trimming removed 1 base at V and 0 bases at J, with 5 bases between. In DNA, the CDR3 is TGTGCCAGCAGCTTGTTCTATAGCAATCAGCCCCAGCATTTT. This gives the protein CASSLFYSNQPQHF. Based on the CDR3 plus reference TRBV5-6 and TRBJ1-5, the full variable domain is DAGVTQSPTHLIKTRGQQVTLRCSPKSGHDTVSWYQQALGQGPQFIFQYYEEEERQRGNFPDRFSGHQFPNYSSELNVNALLLGDSALYLCASSLFYSNQPQHFGDGTRLSIL.

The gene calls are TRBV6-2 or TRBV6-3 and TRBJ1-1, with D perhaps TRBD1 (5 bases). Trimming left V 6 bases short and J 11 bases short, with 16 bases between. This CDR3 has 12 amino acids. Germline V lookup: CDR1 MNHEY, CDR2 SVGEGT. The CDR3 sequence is CASRLNRNAAFF. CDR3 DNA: TGTGCCAGCAGATTAAACAGGAATGCGGCTTTCTTT.

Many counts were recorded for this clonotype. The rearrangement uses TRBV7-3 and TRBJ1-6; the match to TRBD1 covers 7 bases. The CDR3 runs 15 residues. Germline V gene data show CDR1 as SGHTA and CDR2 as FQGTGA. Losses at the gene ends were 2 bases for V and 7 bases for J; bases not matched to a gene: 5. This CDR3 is CASSLQGGGNSPLHF. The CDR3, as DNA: TGTGCCAGCAGCTTACAAGGGGGCGGCAATTCACCCCTCCACTTT.

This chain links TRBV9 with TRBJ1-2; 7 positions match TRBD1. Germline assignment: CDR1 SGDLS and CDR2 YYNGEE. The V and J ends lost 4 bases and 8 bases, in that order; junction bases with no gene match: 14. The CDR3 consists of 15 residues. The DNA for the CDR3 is TGTGCCAGCAGCTCTCGAGTAGGGGGCGCGAACGGCTACACCTTC. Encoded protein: CASSSRVGGANGYTF.

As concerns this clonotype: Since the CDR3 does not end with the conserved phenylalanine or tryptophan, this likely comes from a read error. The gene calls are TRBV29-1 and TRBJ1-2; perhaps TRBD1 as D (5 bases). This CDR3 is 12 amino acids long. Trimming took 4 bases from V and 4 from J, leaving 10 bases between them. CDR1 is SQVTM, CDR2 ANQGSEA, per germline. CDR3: CSVGDGLYGYTS. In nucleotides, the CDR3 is TGCAGCGTTGGGGACGGACTCTATGGCTACACCTCC.

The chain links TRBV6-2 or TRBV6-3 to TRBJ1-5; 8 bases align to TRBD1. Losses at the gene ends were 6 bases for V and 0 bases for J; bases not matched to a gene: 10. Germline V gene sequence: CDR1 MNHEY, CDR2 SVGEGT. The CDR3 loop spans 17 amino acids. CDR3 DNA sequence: TGTGCCAGCAGCAACAGGGACAGGCGGAATAGCAATCAGCCCCAGCATTTT. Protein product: CASSNRDRRNSNQPQHF.

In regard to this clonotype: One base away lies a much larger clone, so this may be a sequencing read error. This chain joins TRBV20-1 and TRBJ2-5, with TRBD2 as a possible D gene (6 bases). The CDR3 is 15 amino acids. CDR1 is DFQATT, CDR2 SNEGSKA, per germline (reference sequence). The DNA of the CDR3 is TGCAGTGCTAGAGGGCCCAGCGGGCTGCAAGGGACCCAGTACTTC. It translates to CSARGPSGLQGTQYF.

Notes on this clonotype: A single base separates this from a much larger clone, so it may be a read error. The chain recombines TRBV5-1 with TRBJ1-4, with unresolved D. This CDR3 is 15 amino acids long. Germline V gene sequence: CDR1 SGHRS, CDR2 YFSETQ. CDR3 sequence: CASSPQAALNEKLLF. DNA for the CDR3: TGCGCCAGCAGCCCGCAGGCCGCCTTGAATGAAAAACTGTTGTTT.

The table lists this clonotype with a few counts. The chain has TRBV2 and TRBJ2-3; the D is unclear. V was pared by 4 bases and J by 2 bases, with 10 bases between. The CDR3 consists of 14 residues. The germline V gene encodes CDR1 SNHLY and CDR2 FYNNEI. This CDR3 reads CASSVGKNTDTQYF. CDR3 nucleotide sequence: TGTGCCAGCAGTGTGGGGAAGAACACAGATACGCAGTATTTT.

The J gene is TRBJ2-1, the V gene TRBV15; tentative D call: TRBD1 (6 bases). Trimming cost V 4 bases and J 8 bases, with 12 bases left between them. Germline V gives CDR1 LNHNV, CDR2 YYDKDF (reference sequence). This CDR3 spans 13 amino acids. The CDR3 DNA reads TGTGCCACCAGCACAAACAGGGTCTATGAGCAGTTCTTC. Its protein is CATSTNRVYEQFF.

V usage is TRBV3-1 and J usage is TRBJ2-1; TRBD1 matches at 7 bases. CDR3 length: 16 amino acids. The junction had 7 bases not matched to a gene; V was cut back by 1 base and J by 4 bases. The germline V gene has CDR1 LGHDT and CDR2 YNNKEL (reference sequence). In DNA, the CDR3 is TGTGCCAGCAGCCAAGGGGCACAGGGGTCTTACAATGAGCAGTTCTTC. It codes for CASSQGAQGSYNEQFF.

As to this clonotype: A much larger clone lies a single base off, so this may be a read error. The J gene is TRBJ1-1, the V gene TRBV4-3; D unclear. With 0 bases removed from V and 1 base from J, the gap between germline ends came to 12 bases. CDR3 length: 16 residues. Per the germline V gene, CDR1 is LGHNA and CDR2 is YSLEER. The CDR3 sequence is CASSQDWAATNTEAFF. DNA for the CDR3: TGCGCCAGCAGCCAAGACTGGGCAGCTACGAACACTGAAGCTTTCTTT.

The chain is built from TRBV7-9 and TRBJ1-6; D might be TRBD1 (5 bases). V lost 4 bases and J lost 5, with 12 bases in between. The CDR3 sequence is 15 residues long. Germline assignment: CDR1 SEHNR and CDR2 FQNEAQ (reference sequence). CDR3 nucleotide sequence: TGTGCCAGCAGCTCCGGGACGGAAAATAATTCACCCCTCCACTTT. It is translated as CASSSGTENNSPLHF.

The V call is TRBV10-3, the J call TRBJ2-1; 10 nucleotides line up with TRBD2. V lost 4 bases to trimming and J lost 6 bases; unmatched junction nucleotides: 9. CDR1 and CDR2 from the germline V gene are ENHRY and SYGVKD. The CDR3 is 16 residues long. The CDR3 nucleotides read TGTGCCATCAGTGCCCTGGGTAGCGGGGGGCCCAATGAGCAGTTCTTC. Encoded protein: CAISALGSGGPNEQFF.

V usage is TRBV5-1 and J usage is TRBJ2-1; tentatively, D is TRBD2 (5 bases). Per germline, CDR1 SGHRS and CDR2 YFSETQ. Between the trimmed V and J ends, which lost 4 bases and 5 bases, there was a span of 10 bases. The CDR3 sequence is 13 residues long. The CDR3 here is CASSRGYDNEQFF. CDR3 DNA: TGCGCCAGCAGCCGCGGGTATGACAATGAGCAGTTCTTC.

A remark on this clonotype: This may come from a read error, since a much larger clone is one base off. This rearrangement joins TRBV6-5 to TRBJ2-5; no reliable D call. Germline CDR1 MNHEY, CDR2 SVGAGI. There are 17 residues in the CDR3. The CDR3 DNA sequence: TGTGCCAGCAGTTACTCGGCCTCCTCGGGTTCCCAAGAGACCCAGAACTTC. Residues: CASSYSASSGSQETQNF.

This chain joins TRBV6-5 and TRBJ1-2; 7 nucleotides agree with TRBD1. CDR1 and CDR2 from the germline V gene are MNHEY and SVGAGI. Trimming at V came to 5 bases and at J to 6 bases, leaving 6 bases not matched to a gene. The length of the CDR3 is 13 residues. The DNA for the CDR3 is TGTGCCAGCAGTCAACAGGGGCTCGATGGCTACACCTTC. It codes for CASSQQGLDGYTF.